The entry that follows covers one TCR beta chain sequence. Its antigen is not known. For the second PCR, which ran for about 6 to 11 cycles, a sample-barcoded 5' primer and a J-beta primer mix were used. Every cDNA molecule bore a tag from a template-switch adaptor containing 12 random nucleotides. Per sample, CDR3-containing paired-end reads numbered at least 2.5 million. TCRdb re-analysed the 5' RACE reads in MiXCR, keeping a single row per CDR3 protein. Of about 1.6 million distinct CDR3 sequences listed, approximately 32% were seen once; the top ten hold 10% to 12%. The record originates from a study of blood T cells in healthy people across ages. Trimming pared 3 bases from V and 5 bases from J, leaving 14 bases between. CDR1 is SGHKS and CDR2 is YYEKEE in the germline V gene (reference sequence). The CDR3 is 14 residues long. The study drew donors from healthy Caucasian individuals in Russia aged about 6 to 90.

Findings and limits, study-wide: Estimated diversity that came from one million T cells was considered an underestimate.

This rearrangement joins TRBV5-5 to TRBJ1-1; possibly TRBD1 for D (5 bases). The source material was blood. The clonotype comes from a woman in her 30s in good health. CDR3 DNA: TGTGCCAGCAGCTGGGGAAAAGGGGAGACTGAAGCTTTCTTT. This translates into CASSWGKGETEAFF.